A single T cell receptor beta chain is shown here with its context. Its antigen is not known. CDR3 length: 15 residues. CDR1 and CDR2 (germline): SEHNR, FQNEAQ (reference sequence). V gave up 5 bases and J gave up 5 bases; unmatched junction bases: 10. This sample is part of a study of OX40 agonist ivuxolimab in advanced cancers. Findings of the study overall: At doses 0.1 to 3.0 mg/kg, CD4+ and CD8+ clones expanded. The mean number of expanded clones was higher in CD8+ T cells than in CD4+.

Method: immunoSEQ multiplex PCR; TCRdb's copy keeps in-frame clones and lacks some. The data contain about 61,000 clones, approximately 91% of them singletons. The material sequenced was CD4+ or CD8+ T cells sorted from blood, taken in a trial of the OX40 agonist ivuxolimab. This clonotype was sampled from an adult with an advanced solid tumor such as melanoma, head and neck, liver or kidney cancer. V and J are TRBV7-9 and TRBJ2-5; TRBD2 aligns across 8 bases. DNA of the CDR3: TGTGCCAGCAGCCCCGGTATAGCGGGATGGGAGACCCAGTACTTC. It codes for CASSPGIAGWETQYF.